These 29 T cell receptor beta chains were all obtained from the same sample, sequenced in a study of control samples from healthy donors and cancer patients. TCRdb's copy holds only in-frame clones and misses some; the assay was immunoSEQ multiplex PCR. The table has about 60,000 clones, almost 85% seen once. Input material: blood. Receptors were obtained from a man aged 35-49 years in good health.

This chain's CDR3 is CASLTGGNTEAFF. CDR3 in DNA: TGTGCCAGCTTAACAGGGGGTAACACTGAAGCTTTCTTT. The chain employs TRBV2 and TRBJ1-1, with TRBD1 matching 8 bases. Germline CDR1 is SNHLY and CDR2 is FYNNEI. V shed 8 bases and J 2 bases; nucleotides not matched to a gene: 4. CDR3 length: 13 residues. Variable domain in full (rest from reference TRBV2 and TRBJ1-1): EPEVTQTPSHQVTQMGQEVILRCVPISNHLYFYWYRQILGQKVEFLVSFYNNEISEKSEIFDDQFSVERPDGSNFTLKIRSTKLEDSAMYFCASLTGGNTEAFFGQGTRLTVV.

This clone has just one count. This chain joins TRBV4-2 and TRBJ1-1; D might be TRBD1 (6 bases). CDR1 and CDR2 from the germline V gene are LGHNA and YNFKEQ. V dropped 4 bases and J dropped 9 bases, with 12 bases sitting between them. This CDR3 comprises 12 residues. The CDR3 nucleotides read TGTGCCAGCAGCCCACAGGGTTATAAAGCTTTCTTT. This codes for CASSPQGYKAFF.

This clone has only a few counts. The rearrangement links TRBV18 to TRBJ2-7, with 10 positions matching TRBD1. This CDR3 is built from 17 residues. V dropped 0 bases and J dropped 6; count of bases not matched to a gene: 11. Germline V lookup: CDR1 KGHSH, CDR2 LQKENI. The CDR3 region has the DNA TGTGCCAGCTCACCACCTGGAACCGGGACAGGGGAGGCCGAGCAGTACTTC. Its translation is CASSPPGTGTGEAEQYF.

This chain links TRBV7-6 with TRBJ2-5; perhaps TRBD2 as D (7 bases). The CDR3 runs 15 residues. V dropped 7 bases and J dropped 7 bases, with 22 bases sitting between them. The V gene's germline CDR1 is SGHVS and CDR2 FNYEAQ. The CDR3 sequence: CASTTVLGAGVTQYF. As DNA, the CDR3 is TGTGCCAGCACCACCGTCTTGGGGGCGGGAGTGACCCAGTACTTC.

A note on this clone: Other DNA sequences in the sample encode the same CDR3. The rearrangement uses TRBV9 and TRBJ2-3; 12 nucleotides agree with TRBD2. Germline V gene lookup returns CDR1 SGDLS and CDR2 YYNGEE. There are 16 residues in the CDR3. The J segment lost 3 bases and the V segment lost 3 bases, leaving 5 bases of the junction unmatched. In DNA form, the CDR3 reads TGTGCCAGCAGCGCCCGGACTAGCGGGACGACAGATACGCAGTATTTT. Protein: CASSARTSGTTDTQYF. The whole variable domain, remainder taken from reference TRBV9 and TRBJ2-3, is DSGVTQTPKHLITATGQRVTLRCSPRSGDLSVYWYQQSLDQGLQFLIQYYNGEERAKGNILERFSAQQFPDLHSELNLSSLELGDSALYFCASSARTSGTTDTQYFGPGTRLTVL.

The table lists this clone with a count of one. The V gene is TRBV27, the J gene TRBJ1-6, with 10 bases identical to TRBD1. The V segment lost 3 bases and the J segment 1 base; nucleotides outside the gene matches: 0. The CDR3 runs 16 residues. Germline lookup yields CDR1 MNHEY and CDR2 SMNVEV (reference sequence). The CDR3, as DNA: TGTGCCAGCAGTTTGGGACAGGGGTCCTATAATTCACCCCTCCACTTT. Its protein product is CASSLGQGSYNSPLHF.

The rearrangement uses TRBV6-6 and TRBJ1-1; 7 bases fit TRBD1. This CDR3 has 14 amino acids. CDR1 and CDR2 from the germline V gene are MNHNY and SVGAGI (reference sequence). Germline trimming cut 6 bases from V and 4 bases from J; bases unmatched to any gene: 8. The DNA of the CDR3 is TGTGCCAGCAGACAGGGGTCGGGAGCCACTGAAGCTTTCTTT. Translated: CASRQGSGATEAFF.

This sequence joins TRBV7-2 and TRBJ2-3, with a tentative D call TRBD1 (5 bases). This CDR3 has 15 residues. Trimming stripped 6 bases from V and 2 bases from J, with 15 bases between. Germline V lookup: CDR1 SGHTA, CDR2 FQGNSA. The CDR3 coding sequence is TGTGCCAGCAGTTCCCCGGTAGGGGACACAGATACGCAGTATTTT. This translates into CASSSPVGDTDTQYF.

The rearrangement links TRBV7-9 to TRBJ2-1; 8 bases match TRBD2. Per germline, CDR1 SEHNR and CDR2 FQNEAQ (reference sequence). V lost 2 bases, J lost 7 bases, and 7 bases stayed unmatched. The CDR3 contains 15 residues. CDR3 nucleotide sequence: TGTGCCAGCAGCTTATATCGGGAGGGCAGGAATGAGCAGTTCTTC. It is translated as CASSLYREGRNEQFF.

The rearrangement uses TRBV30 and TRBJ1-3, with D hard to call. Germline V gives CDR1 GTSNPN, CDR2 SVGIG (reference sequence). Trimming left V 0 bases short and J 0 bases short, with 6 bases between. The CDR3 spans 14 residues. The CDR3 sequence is CAWSVVVSGNTIYF. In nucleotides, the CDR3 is TGTGCCTGGAGTGTAGTAGTCTCTGGAAACACCATATATTTT.

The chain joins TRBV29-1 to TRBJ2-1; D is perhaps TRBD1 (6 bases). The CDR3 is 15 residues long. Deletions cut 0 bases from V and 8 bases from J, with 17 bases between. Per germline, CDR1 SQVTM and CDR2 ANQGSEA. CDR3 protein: CSVEDRSGVRDEQFF. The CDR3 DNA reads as TGCAGCGTTGAAGATCGTTCAGGGGTTAGGGATGAGCAGTTCTTC.

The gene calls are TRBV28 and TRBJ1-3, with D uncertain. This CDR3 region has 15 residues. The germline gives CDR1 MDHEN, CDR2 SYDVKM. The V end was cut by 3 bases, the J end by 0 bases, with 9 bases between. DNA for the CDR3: TGTGCCAGCAGTTTTCCCGGAGACTCTGGAAACACCATATATTTT. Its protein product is CASSFPGDSGNTIYF.

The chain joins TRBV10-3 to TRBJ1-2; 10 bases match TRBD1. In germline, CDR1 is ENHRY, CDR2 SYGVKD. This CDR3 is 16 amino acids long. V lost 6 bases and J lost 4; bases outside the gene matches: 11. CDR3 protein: CAISRGTGERSYGYTF. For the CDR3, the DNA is TGTGCCATCAGCCGTGGGACAGGGGAACGTAGCTATGGCTACACCTTC.

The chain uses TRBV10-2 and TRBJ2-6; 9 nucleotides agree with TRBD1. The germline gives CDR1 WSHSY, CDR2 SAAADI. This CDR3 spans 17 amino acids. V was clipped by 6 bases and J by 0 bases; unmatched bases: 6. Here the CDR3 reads CASRSGTGSSGANVLTF. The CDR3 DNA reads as TGCGCCAGCAGATCCGGGACAGGGAGCTCTGGGGCCAACGTCCTGACTTTC.

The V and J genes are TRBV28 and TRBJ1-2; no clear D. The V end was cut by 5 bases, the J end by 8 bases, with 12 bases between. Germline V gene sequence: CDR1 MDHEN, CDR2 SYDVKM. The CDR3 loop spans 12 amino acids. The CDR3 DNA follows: TGTGCCAGCAGTCTAGGCGGAAGGGGCTACACCTTC. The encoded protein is CASSLGGRGYTF.

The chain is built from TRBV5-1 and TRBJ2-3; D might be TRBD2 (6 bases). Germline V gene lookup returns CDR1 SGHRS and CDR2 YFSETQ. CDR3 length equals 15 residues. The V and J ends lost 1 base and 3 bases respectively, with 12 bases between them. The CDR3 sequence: CASSLWGGGTDTQYF. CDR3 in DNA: TGCGCCAGCAGCTTGTGGGGTGGAGGGACAGATACGCAGTATTTT.

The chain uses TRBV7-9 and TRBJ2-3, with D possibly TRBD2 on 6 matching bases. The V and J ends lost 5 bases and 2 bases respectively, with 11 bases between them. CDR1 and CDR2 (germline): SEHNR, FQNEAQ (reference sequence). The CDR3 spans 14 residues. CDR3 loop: CASSPWTITDTQYF. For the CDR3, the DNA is TGTGCCAGCAGCCCCTGGACTATCACAGATACGCAGTATTTT.

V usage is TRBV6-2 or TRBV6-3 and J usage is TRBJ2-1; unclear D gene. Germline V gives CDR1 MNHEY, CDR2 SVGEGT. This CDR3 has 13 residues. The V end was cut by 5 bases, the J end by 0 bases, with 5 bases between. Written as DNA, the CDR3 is TGTGCCAGCAGTCTAAGCTCCTACAATGAGCAGTTCTTC. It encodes CASSLSSYNEQFF.

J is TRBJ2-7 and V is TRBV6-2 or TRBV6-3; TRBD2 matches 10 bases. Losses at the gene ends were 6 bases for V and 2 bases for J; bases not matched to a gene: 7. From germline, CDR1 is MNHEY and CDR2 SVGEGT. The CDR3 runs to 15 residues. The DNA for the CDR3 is TGTGCCAGCAGCCTACCGGGACTAGCGACCTACGAGCAGTACTTC. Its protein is CASSLPGLATYEQYF.

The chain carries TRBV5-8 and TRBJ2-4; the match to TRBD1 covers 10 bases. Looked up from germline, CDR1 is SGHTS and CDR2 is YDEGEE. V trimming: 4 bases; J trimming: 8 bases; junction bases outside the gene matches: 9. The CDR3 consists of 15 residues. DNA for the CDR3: TGTGCCAGCAGCCCCGGACAGGGGGAAGGTGACATTCAGTACTTC. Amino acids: CASSPGQGEGDIQYF.

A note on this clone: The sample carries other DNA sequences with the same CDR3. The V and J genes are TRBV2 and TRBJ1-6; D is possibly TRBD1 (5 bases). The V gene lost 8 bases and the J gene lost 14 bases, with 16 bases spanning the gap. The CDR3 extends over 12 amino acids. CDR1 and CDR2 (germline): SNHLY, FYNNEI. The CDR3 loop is CASGQGAPTLHF. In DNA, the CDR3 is TGTGCCAGCGGCCAGGGAGCTCCCACCCTCCACTTT.

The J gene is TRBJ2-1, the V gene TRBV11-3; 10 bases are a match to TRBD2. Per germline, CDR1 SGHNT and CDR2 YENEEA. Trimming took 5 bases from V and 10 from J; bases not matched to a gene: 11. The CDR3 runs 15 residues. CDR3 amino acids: CASSPTSGAGGEQFF. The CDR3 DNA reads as TGTGCCAGCAGCCCAACTAGCGGGGCCGGGGGAGAGCAGTTCTTC.

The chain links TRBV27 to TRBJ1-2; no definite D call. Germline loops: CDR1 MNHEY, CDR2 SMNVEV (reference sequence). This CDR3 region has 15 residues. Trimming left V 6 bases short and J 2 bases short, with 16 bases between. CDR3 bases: TGTGCCAGCAGACCCGGCGGCGGCCTAAACTATGGCTACACCTTC. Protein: CASRPGGGLNYGYTF.

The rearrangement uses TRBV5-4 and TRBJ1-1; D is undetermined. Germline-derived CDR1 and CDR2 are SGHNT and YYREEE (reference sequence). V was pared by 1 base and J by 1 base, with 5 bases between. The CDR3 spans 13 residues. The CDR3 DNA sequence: TGTGCCAGCAGCTTGAACAAGAACACTGAAGCTTTCTTT. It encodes CASSLNKNTEAFF.

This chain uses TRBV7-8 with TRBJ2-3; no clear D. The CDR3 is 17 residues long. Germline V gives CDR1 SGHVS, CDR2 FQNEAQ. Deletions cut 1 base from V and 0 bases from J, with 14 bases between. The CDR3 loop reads CASSLEAALLSTDTQYF. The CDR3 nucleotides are TGTGCCAGCAGCTTAGAGGCGGCTTTACTTAGCACAGATACGCAGTATTTT. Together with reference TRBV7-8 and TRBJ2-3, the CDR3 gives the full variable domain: GAGVSQSPRYKVAKRGQDVALRCDPISGHVSLFWYQQALGQGPEFLTYFQNEAQLDKSGLPSDRFFAERPEGSVSTLKIQRTQQEDSAVYLCASSLEAALLSTDTQYFGPGTRLTVL.

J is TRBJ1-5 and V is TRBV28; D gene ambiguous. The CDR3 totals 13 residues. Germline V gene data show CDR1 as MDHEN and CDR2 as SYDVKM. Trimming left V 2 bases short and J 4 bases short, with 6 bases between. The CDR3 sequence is CASSLVLNQPQHF. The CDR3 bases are TGTGCCAGCAGTTTAGTGTTGAATCAGCCCCAGCATTTT. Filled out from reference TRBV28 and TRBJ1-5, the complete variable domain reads DVKVTQSSRYLVKRTGEKVFLECVQDMDHENMFWYRQDPGLGLRLIYFSYDVKMKEKGDIPEGYSVSREKKERFSLILESASTNQTSMYLCASSLVLNQPQHFGDGTRLSIL.

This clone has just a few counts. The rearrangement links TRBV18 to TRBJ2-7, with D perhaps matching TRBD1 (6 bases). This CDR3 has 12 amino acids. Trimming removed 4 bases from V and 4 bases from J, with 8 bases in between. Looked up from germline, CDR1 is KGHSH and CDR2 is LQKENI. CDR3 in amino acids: CASSLQGYEQYF. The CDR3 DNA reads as TGTGCCAGCTCACTACAGGGATACGAGCAGTACTTC.

The CDR3 bases are TGCGCCAGCAGCTTGAACCCACAGGGGTTGGTTCCTAACTATGGCTACACCTTC. Protein sequence: CASSLNPQGLVPNYGYTF. This chain uses TRBV5-1 with TRBJ1-2; 7 bases line up with TRBD1. The CDR3 extends over 18 amino acids. Losses at the gene ends were 1 base for V and 0 bases for J; bases not matched to a gene: 12. The germline CDR1 and CDR2 sequences are SGHRS and YFSETQ.

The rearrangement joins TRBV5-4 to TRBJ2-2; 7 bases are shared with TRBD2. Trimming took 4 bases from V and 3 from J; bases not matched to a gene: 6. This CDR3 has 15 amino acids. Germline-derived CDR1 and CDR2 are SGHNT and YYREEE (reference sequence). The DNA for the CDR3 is TGTGCCAGCAGCCCCAGCGGGATTGACACCGGGGAGCTGTTTTTT. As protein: CASSPSGIDTGELFF.